The 10 T cell receptor beta chains given below trace back to one sample, sequenced in a study of CXCR3-negative and CXCR3-positive naive CD8 T cells. UMI-labeled TRB cDNA libraries were prepared by 5' RACE. Using the 5' RACE reads, TCRdb records one entry per CDR3 protein without DNA. This sample contains 70,000 to 95,000 distinct CDR3 sequences. The sequenced material came from naive CXCR3- CD8+ T cells from blood. The sample's subset: CD45RO-CCR7+CD27+CD95- naive CD8+ T cells lacking CXCR3 (TNR3-). These TCRs come from a human donor in good health. Some clones in this sample may be carry-over from other donors' samples.

The CDR3: CASSLVRGDTGELFF. The V and J genes are TRBV5-1 and TRBJ2-2; TCRdb calls TRBD2, which cannot be checked without DNA. Per the germline V gene, CDR1 is SGHRS and CDR2 is YFSETQ. This CDR3 spans 15 amino acids.

The rearrangement uses TRBV2 and TRBJ2-1; TCRdb picks TRBD1, but there is no DNA to check that call. This CDR3 has 16 amino acids. The germline V gene encodes CDR1 SNHLY and CDR2 FYNNEI. The CDR3 loop is CASSEGGGTPGGEQFF.

This chain connects TRBV2 to TRBJ2-3. The CDR3 length is 14 residues. The V gene's germline CDR1 is SNHLY and CDR2 FYNNEI. The CDR3 is CASSDSVGTDTQYF.

The V call is TRBV7-6, the J call TRBJ2-7; with no DNA, the TCRdb D assignment of TRBD1 cannot be verified. The CDR3 extends over 14 amino acids. Germline lookup yields CDR1 SGHVS and CDR2 FNYEAQ. The CDR3 protein is CASSRVGGRDEQYF.

The chain joins TRBV20-1 to TRBJ2-7; TCRdb picks TRBD2, but there is no DNA to check that call. The CDR3 is 18 amino acids. Germline values: CDR1 DFQATT, CDR2 SNEGSKA (reference sequence). CDR3 in amino acids: CSARGPGLASNSTYEQYF.

The genes are TRBV20-1 and TRBJ2-7. The CDR3 length is 12 residues. Per the germline V gene, CDR1 is DFQATT and CDR2 is SNEGSKA (reference sequence). The CDR3 here is CSARDRLVEQYF.

This chain joins TRBV5-5 and TRBJ1-5; TCRdb's D gene call, TRBD1, goes unchecked for lack of DNA. This CDR3 is 17 amino acids long. Germline V gene sequence: CDR1 SGHKS, CDR2 YYEKEE (reference sequence). CDR3: CASSFITGTGSNQPQHF.

The chain employs TRBV3-1 and TRBJ2-7. CDR1 LGHDT and CDR2 YNNKEL come from the germline V gene (reference sequence). This CDR3 has 14 residues. CDR3 protein: CASSQVQSPYEQYF.

The chain links TRBV7-8 to TRBJ2-1. Per germline, CDR1 SGHVS and CDR2 FQNEAQ. CDR3 length equals 12 residues. CDR3 sequence reads: CASSLVSNEQFF.

V usage is TRBV27 and J usage is TRBJ2-1; without DNA, the TCRdb call of TRBD1 cannot be checked. This CDR3 is 12 amino acids long. Germline values: CDR1 MNHEY, CDR2 SMNVEV (reference sequence). The CDR3 sequence: CATMDWAQEQFF.